Below, one TCR beta chain is given with its context. Sequenced by immunoSEQ multiplex PCR; TCRdb stores in-frame clones only, minus some. The profile shows under 200,000 clones, approximately 81% of them singletons. This entry belongs to a study of blood T cell repertoires in COVID-19. Whole-study context: COVID-19 samples, acute and convalescent, were from the United States, Italy and Spain. From T cells, B-cell-depleted T cells, or PBMCs came the material, which was cDNA or gDNA.

The germline gives CDR1 MNHEY, CDR2 SMNVEV (reference sequence). Trimming at V came to 5 bases and at J to 9 bases, leaving 10 bases not matched to a gene. The CDR3 sequence is 16 residues long. The material sequenced was peripheral blood. This clonotype originated in a man younger than 30 with active or convalescent COVID-19. The chain joins TRBV27 to TRBJ2-1; the match to TRBD2 covers 13 bases. This chain's CDR3 is CASSPRTSGSLVEQFF. In DNA, the CDR3 is TGTGCCAGCAGTCCCCGGACTAGCGGGAGCCTAGTTGAGCAGTTCTTC.